The 28 T cell receptor beta chains below come from one sample, sequenced in a study of monozygotic twins with inflammatory bowel disease (dated by TCRdb to the late 2010s). Library preparation was by 5' RACE. Sequenced on an Illumina HiSeq 2500. TCRdb reprocessed the reads and assigns one entry to each CDR3 protein sequence, leaving out DNA. The sample's records list some 90,000 distinct CDR3 sequences. The ten largest clones represent 7.4% of the sample. The material sequenced was blood. The receptors derive from a human donor with ulcerative colitis or Crohn's disease, or a healthy co-twin of an affected twin (not recorded which).

V usage is TRBV7-9 and J usage is TRBJ1-2; TCRdb's D gene call, TRBD1, goes unchecked for lack of DNA. CDR1 and CDR2 (germline): SEHNR, FQNEAQ (reference sequence). This CDR3 comprises 17 residues. CDR3: CASSPRGMTGGPYGYTF.

This chain's CDR3 is CASSLEGTTYNEQFF. This rearrangement joins TRBV5-1 to TRBJ2-1; TCRdb picks TRBD1, but there is no DNA to check that call. From germline, CDR1 is SGHRS and CDR2 YFSETQ. This CDR3 is built from 15 residues.

The chain couples TRBV18 to TRBJ1-6. The CDR3 extends over 14 amino acids. Germline lookup yields CDR1 KGHSH and CDR2 LQKENI. CDR3 sequence reads: CASSWSSYNSPLHF.

The chain uses TRBV7-9 and TRBJ1-2; checking the TCRdb D call of TRBD1 is not possible without DNA. The CDR3 sequence is 13 residues long. Per the germline V gene, CDR1 is SEHNR and CDR2 is FQNEAQ (reference sequence). CDR3 sequence: CASSATGGDGYTF.

V and J are TRBV14 and TRBJ2-7; TCRdb returns TRBD2, unconfirmable since there is no DNA. The germline gives CDR1 SGHDN, CDR2 FVKESK. This CDR3 contains 11 residues. CDR3 loop: CASSHFEGQYF. Variable domain in full (rest from reference TRBV14 and TRBJ2-7): EAGVTQFPSHSVIEKGQTVTLRCDPISGHDNLYWYRRVMGKEIKFLLHFVKESKQDESGMPNNRFLAERTGGTYSTLKVQPAELEDSGVYFCASSHFEGQYFGPGTRLTVT.

V usage is TRBV18 and J usage is TRBJ1-1. Germline CDR1 KGHSH, CDR2 LQKENI. This CDR3 is built from 12 residues. The CDR3 spells CASSPRGPEAFF.

The rearrangement joins TRBV5-1 to TRBJ1-6; TCRdb calls TRBD1, which cannot be checked without DNA. The germline V gene encodes CDR1 SGHRS and CDR2 YFSETQ. This CDR3 comprises 17 residues. CDR3 sequence: CASSLTMDRTYNSPLHF.

The rearrangement joins TRBV5-4 to TRBJ2-3; TCRdb names TRBD2, which stays unverified in the absence of DNA. Germline assignment: CDR1 SGHNT and CDR2 YYREEE (reference sequence). CDR3 size: 14 residues. CDR3 residues: CASTRDSWGDTQYF.

The chain is built from TRBV10-3 and TRBJ2-5; no DNA is available, so the TRBD1 call from TCRdb remains unchecked. This CDR3 has 13 amino acids. In germline, CDR1 is ENHRY, CDR2 SYGVKD. The CDR3 here is CAIKAGGMETQYF.

CDR3 residues: CSATFPRVSTDTQYF. The genes are TRBV20-1 and TRBJ2-3; TCRdb selects TRBD2, and the lack of DNA leaves this call unchecked. The CDR3 consists of 15 residues. Germline V gene sequence: CDR1 DFQATT, CDR2 SNEGSKA (reference sequence).

The rearrangement uses TRBV7-2 and TRBJ2-5; TCRdb outputs TRBD2, but without DNA this stays unchecked. This CDR3 region has 15 residues. Germline lookup yields CDR1 SGHTA and CDR2 FQGNSA. CDR3 residues: CASSSGTSGAATQYF.

The V gene is TRBV28, the J gene TRBJ1-5. This CDR3 region has 14 residues. The germline gives CDR1 MDHEN, CDR2 SYDVKM. CDR3 amino acids: CASSLGVSNQPQHF.

This clonotype registers medium-sized by frequency. The chain combines TRBV29-1 with TRBJ2-5; TCRdb indicates TRBD1, and absent DNA this call remains unverified. The CDR3 totals 15 residues. The germline CDR1 and CDR2 sequences are SQVTM and ANQGSEA. CDR3 sequence reads: CSVEEGARLSETQYF.

This chain links TRBV11-2 with TRBJ2-5; the TRBD1 assignment by TCRdb is unverifiable without DNA. Germline V gene data show CDR1 as SGHAT and CDR2 as FQNNGV. The CDR3 is 13 residues long. CDR3 in amino acids: CASSFGAQETQYF.

CDR3 protein: CSAPREDAKNIQYF. The V and J genes are TRBV20-1 and TRBJ2-4; the D gene TCRdb calls, TRBD1, cannot be checked with no DNA. The length of the CDR3 is 14 residues. Germline-derived CDR1 and CDR2 are DFQATT and SNEGSKA (reference sequence).

The chain uses TRBV5-1 and TRBJ1-1; TCRdb's D gene call, TRBD1, goes unchecked for lack of DNA. Germline V CDR1 and CDR2: SGHRS, YFSETQ. The CDR3 consists of 14 residues. The CDR3: CASSLGQTNTEAFF.

The chain is built from TRBV27 and TRBJ1-1. The germline V gene has CDR1 MNHEY and CDR2 SMNVEV (reference sequence). The CDR3 consists of 12 residues. The CDR3 reads CASGEMNTEAFF.

CDR3 region: CASSPRDSGNTIYF. The gene calls are TRBV7-9 and TRBJ1-3; the D gene TCRdb calls, TRBD1, cannot be checked with no DNA. The CDR3 covers 14 residues. CDR1 SEHNR and CDR2 FQNEAQ come from the germline V gene (reference sequence).

The rearrangement uses TRBV12-3 or TRBV12-4 and TRBJ1-1; the D call from TCRdb, TRBD1, cannot be confirmed without DNA. This CDR3 spans 15 amino acids. CDR3 in amino acids: CASSLRGARNTEAFF.

J is TRBJ2-7 and V is TRBV18. This CDR3 is 14 amino acids long. Germline CDR1 is KGHSH and CDR2 is LQKENI. CDR3 protein: CASSPPTLSYEQYF.

The V gene is TRBV7-6, the J gene TRBJ1-6. CDR1 and CDR2 from the germline V gene are SGHVS and FNYEAQ. CDR3 length equals 14 residues. The CDR3 reads CASSLDSPGSPLHF.

The J gene is TRBJ1-2, the V gene TRBV7-9; TCRdb outputs TRBD1, but without DNA this stays unchecked. The CDR3 is 13 amino acids. Germline V gives CDR1 SEHNR, CDR2 FQNEAQ (reference sequence). The CDR3 sequence is CASSSGGQVGYTF.

The V and J genes are TRBV27 and TRBJ2-5; the D gene TCRdb calls, TRBD1, cannot be checked with no DNA. The CDR3 has 13 amino acids. Germline V gene lookup returns CDR1 MNHEY and CDR2 SMNVEV (reference sequence). This CDR3 reads CASTGVLGETQYF.

The V gene is TRBV12-3 or TRBV12-4, the J gene TRBJ2-4; TCRdb reports TRBD1, a call that lacks DNA to check it against. CDR3 length equals 14 residues. The CDR3 loop reads CASSRDRAKNIQYF.

The chain uses TRBV20-1 and TRBJ2-7; TCRdb gives TRBD1 as the D gene, but with no DNA this cannot be confirmed. The CDR3 runs to 13 residues. CDR1 DFQATT and CDR2 SNEGSKA come from the germline V gene (reference sequence). The CDR3 reads CSARGDGTYEQYF.

The chain carries TRBV28 and TRBJ2-2; TCRdb names TRBD2, which stays unverified in the absence of DNA. CDR1 is MDHEN, CDR2 SYDVKM, per germline. The CDR3 length is 15 residues. The CDR3 is CASSVGGARGGELFF.

This chain uses TRBV3-1 with TRBJ2-2; TCRdb indicates TRBD1, and absent DNA this call remains unverified. Germline CDR1 reads LGHDT; CDR2 reads YNNKEL (reference sequence). This CDR3 is 14 amino acids long. The CDR3 is CASSPGAATGELFF.

J is TRBJ2-5 and V is TRBV7-3; as DNA is missing, the TRBD2 call by TCRdb cannot be tested. Germline V CDR1 and CDR2: SGHTA, FQGTGA. The CDR3 extends over 13 amino acids. CDR3 in amino acids: CASSLGLAETQYF.